A selection of T cell receptor beta chains follows, all from one sample in a study of molecular identifiers for immune sequencing clone quantification. TCRdb re-analysed the PCR reads in MiXCR, keeping a single row per CDR3 protein. The sample records around 470,000 distinct CDR3 sequences, about a fifth being singletons. The sequencing sample was made of naive CD8+ T cells from blood, with Jurkat cell RNA spiked in. All receptors derive from a human donor in good health. Some libraries in this study had Jurkat cell RNA spiked in. The CDR3 runs from the conserved cysteine through the conserved F or W. The order of the fields is J gene, clone size, V gene, CDR3 protein. Rows may omit the clone size; those that give it use once, few, many or a size class.

TRBJ2-1	few	TRBV30	CAWSLLAGGLYNEQFF
TRBJ2-6	many	TRBV19	CASSIPGTGPSGANVLTF
TRBJ2-3	many	TRBV29-1	CSSEGLAERTDTQYF
TRBJ2-2	many	TRBV24-1	CATRQNTGELFF
TRBJ2-2	few	TRBV3-1	CASSQGWGAHTGELFF
TRBJ1-5	few	TRBV30	CAWSTPGTWNQPQHF
TRBJ1-5	-	TRBV27	CASSEGTGGYNQPQHF
TRBJ2-7	-	TRBV6-6	CASSYSGQPEQYF
TRBJ2-5	few	TRBV6-6	CASRGLAPPYQETQYF
TRBJ2-5	many	TRBV29-1	CSPRILAGVPYQETQYF
TRBJ2-4	-	TRBV6-2/TRBV6-3	CASSYQPGQGNLNIQYF
TRBJ2-3	many	TRBV20-1	CSARDNRGRSTDTQYF
TRBJ2-5	many	TRBV3-1	CASSQERGRETQYF
TRBJ2-7	-	TRBV7-9	CASSRGTGGSYEQYF
TRBJ1-6	few	TRBV7-9	CASSLDRVGNSPLHF
TRBJ2-4	-	TRBV20-1	CSARGRTLAGVFKNIQYF
TRBJ2-4	few	TRBV4-3	CASSQDPVGGEAKNIQYF
TRBJ2-2	few	TRBV4-1	CASSPEGRNTGELFF
TRBJ2-7	-	TRBV27	CAARTIAGGTYEQYF
TRBJ2-3	many	TRBV5-4	CASSLEGSVAGRDTQYF
TRBJ2-3	-	TRBV27	CASSTIAGVGTDTQYF
TRBJ2-7	-	TRBV5-1	CASSLGAFQYF
TRBJ2-5	-	TRBV18	CASSRPGTGKEETQCF
TRBJ2-7	many	TRBV20-1	CSARGGLAVSYEQYF
TRBJ2-6	many	TRBV4-3	CASSQARGAKISGANVLTF
TRBJ1-1	-	TRBV3-1	CASSHPEGRRNTEAFF
TRBJ2-5	-	TRBV7-9	CASSRLVGTSGNSRVEETQYF
TRBJ1-5	-	TRBV10-3	CAISGQGNQPQHF
TRBJ2-1	-	TRBV6-2/TRBV6-3	CASSYVETSAFYEQFF
TRBJ2-7	many	TRBV27	CASRGRGEEQYF
TRBJ1-2	-	TRBV7-9	CASSFLDRGEGYTF
TRBJ2-5	-	TRBV6-2/TRBV6-3	CASSPPTGRETQYF
TRBJ1-2	many	TRBV12-3/TRBV12-4	CASSFQTSRYGYTF
TRBJ2-7	-	TRBV24-1	CATSAQGAYEQYF
TRBJ2-3	-	TRBV4-1	CASSRVAGEPGYAQYF
TRBJ1-1	-	TRBV10-3	CAISEQGTGLEAFF
TRBJ2-6	many	TRBV29-1	CSVVAPGANVLTF
TRBJ1-5	few	TRBV7-9	CASSPHGGGDQPQHF
TRBJ2-7	-	TRBV5-8	CASEQGAHEQYF
TRBJ2-7	many	TRBV6-2/TRBV6-3	CASSFLGFSYEQYF
TRBJ1-1	few	TRBV19	CASSPLATVNTEAFF
TRBJ2-7	few	TRBV4-1	CASSLKTSGGTYEQYF
TRBJ2-7	many	TRBV11-2	CASREGTSGFF
TRBJ1-1	-	TRBV5-1	CASSLARLSTEAFF
TRBJ2-4	-	TRBV19	CVSSMGRATDIQYF
TRBJ2-7	-	TRBV6-4	CASSDSVRSEQYF
TRBJ2-1	-	TRBV6-6	CASSYLLGSLGEQFF
TRBJ2-3	many	TRBV28	CASSAPGQGALVFDTQYF
TRBJ2-3	few	TRBV25-1	CASTESSTDTQYF